The 3 T cell receptor beta chains below were found in one sample sequenced in a study of T and B cells in COVID-19 patients. Blood genomic DNA input for TRB amplification was roughly 220-500 ng. BIOMED2 TRB-A/B primer pools were used in multiplex TRB PCR. MiXCR, applied by TCRdb to the multiplex PCR reads, yields one record per CDR3 protein. This repertoire shows roughly 23,000 distinct CDR3 sequences, approximately 28% found once; its top ten account for approximately 3%. The sequenced sample consisted of blood. The receptors come from a human donor who had recovered from COVID-19.

In its sample, this clonotype ranks as medium-sized. The V gene is TRBV18, the J gene TRBJ2-5; D might be TRBD2 (6 bases). V was trimmed by 0 bases and J by 1 base, leaving 6 bases between them. Germline CDR1 and CDR2: KGHSH and LQKENI. The CDR3 contains 14 residues. The CDR3 sequence is CASSPPGLQETQYF. CDR3 DNA: TGTGCCAGCTCACCACCGGGACTCCAAGAGACCCAGTACTTC.

This clonotype rates as medium-sized. The chain is built from TRBV6-5 and TRBJ2-7; weak D call: TRBD2 (6 bases). CDR3 length: 14 amino acids. Germline assignment: CDR1 MNHEY and CDR2 SVGAGI. With 1 base removed from V and 6 bases from J, the gap between germline ends came to 13 bases. CDR3 DNA sequence: TGTGCCAGCAGTTACTACCTCGGAGGGAGCGAGCAGTACTTC. It encodes CASSYYLGGSEQYF.

This clonotype was counted only a few times. The gene calls are TRBV6-5 and TRBJ2-7, with D uncertain. The germline V and J ends were trimmed by 0 bases and 6 bases, with 6 bases remaining between them. CDR1 is MNHEY, CDR2 SVGAGI, per germline. This CDR3 is 12 amino acids long. The CDR3 DNA reads as TGTGCCAGCAGTTACTCCAGGAGCGAGCAGTACTTC. Translated, it gives CASSYSRSEQYF.